The present T cell receptor (beta chain) was sequenced within a study of T cell responses to AZD1222 COVID-19 vaccine. Note on this clone: Its specificity is unknown.

This CDR3 spans 14 amino acids. Trimming removed 1 base from V and 4 bases from J; junction bases left unmatched: 3. CDR1 LGHNA and CDR2 YSLEER come from the germline V gene. This table comes from immunoSEQ multiplex PCR, and its TCRdb copy is limited to in-frame clones, with some not included. The top ten hold more than 0.95% of the sample, which has some 130,000 clones, around nine tenths seen once. Regarding the study as a whole: Among AZD1222 vaccinees, only six were seropositive at baseline.

The material sequenced was peripheral blood, taken 28 days after the second AZD1222 dose. This clonotype was obtained from an adult who received the AZD1222 COVID-19 vaccine. This chain uses TRBV4-3 with TRBJ1-2; 7 positions match TRBD1. The DNA of the CDR3 is TGCGCCAGCAGCCAAGGCAAGGGGGCCTATGGCTACACCTTC. Its protein is CASSQGKGAYGYTF.